The source of this TCR beta chain is a study of shared T cell receptors in the human thymus (dated by TCRdb to about 2021). Looking at the study overall: The study examined how the human thymus generates shared, self-reactive T-cell receptor alpha chains.

The library was obtained by the immunoSEQ multiplex PCR assay. This is the immuneACCESS table as TCRdb keeps it, with only in-frame sequences that have V and J called. A part of the clones is gone; compared with another copy, unresolved V genes explain less than half, and the rest is unexplained. For this sample the table gives under 850,000 clones, of which 70% to 90% were detected only once. In total, the top ten clones hold 0.0095% to 0.013% of the sample. As for this clone: Its antigen target is currently unknown. No quality values exist for individual bases; no much larger clone is one base distant.

Reading from cysteine to phenylalanine, the CDR3 counts 14 amino acids. The DNA shown is the 42-base CDR3, in frame from base 1. The germline V gene encodes CDR1 SGHAT and CDR2 FQNNGV. V is trimmed back by 3 bases and J by 7 bases, and the junction contains 2 bases that no gene match accounts for. This sample was also put to use in a study of human thymus T cells. That second publication adds: Immunologically healthy infants undergoing open corrective cardiac surgery for congenital heart defects in Finland were used as donors. Thymus tissue was obtained as surgical resects removed during corrective cardiac surgery. Biased V and J gene segment usage appeared to be present in both thymic and peripheral blood repertoires. The related research found that thymic TCR repertoires overlapped highly between unrelated individuals. The study used eight infant thymus samples plus four related peripheral blood samples to characterize TCR alpha and beta repertoires. Donor ages ranged from about 6 to 244 days, and the cohort comprised five to seven male and a couple of female infants. Thymocytes were mechanically released from the tissue and were stored as pellets of roughly 9-31 million cells at -70 degrees C. A QIAsymphony instrument was used to extract genomic DNA from the frozen cell pellets. TCRB and TCRAD loci were amplified from a standardized quantity of quality-controlled genomic DNA using the immunoSEQ multiplex PCR assay. Amplicons spanned the V(D)J region at a length sufficient to cover the CDR3 and identify V and J genes. Amplicon sequencing was performed on an Illumina platform through the commercial immunoSEQ service. Primer bias and sequencing errors were corrected as previously described, and TCRAD and TCRB were defined on the basis of the IMGT database. Analysis of the repertoires was done with immunoSEQ Analyzer 3.0 and VDJTools and included basic statistics, V/J segment usage, diversity estimates, rarefaction and pairwise overlap. Chao1, ChaoE, Efron-Thisted, Shannon and inverse Simpson indices were used to estimate diversity, which was also estimated on datasets down-sampled to the smallest sample. Repertoire overlap was determined by strict matching of CDR3 nucleotide sequence, V gene and J gene, and Jaccard-based multidimensional scaling clustering was applied. Thymus samples yielded on average roughly 800,000 unique TCRB clonotypes, compared with 75,000 to 85,000 from blood samples.

This TCR was recovered from a boy in the first two years of life with a congenital heart defect. Donor details come from another sample of the same person, matched by shared clones. Sequencing used thymocytes. The chain couples TRBV11-2 to TRBJ2-1; the central 11 bases match TRBD2. The sequenced DNA is TGTGCCAGCAGCTTGACTAGCGGGGCGAATGAGCAGTTCTTC. Translated, this gives CASSLTSGANEQFF.